This T cell receptor (beta chain) appears in the sequencing data of a study of glioma-infiltrating T cells. Across the whole study: Dexamethasone exposure before glioma surgery was limited to six or fewer days.

The CDR3 sequence is 17 residues long. Trimming at V came to 6 bases and at J to 5 bases, leaving 15 bases not matched to a gene. The iRepertoire nested amplicon-rescue multiplex PCR amplified TCR alpha and beta CDR3s from RNA. One-step reverse transcription and amplification started from around 100-400 ng of tissue mRNA or PBMC total RNA. TCRdb reprocessed the multiplex PCR reads via MiXCR and lists one record per CDR3 protein. The sample contains 300,000 to 400,000 distinct CDR3 sequences, 41% of which appear only once. In its sample, this clonotype was seen a few times. The sequencing input was glioma tissue, nonneoplastic brain tissue, or PBMCs (not recorded which). V is TRBV12-3 or TRBV12-4 and J is TRBJ2-1, with 8 bases matching TRBD1. The TCR sequence derives from a human donor with low-grade glioma or glioblastoma, undergoing nonglioma brain surgery, or in good health (not recorded which). The CDR3 DNA sequence: TGTGCCAGCAGCCACAAAGAGCTGGGACAGGTCAACAATGAGCAGTTCTTC. It yields the protein CASSHKELGQVNNEQFF.